This T cell receptor (beta chain) was documented in a study of Graves' ophthalmopathy and Graves' hyperthyroidism. Study in general: Blood was drawn at initial diagnosis, before any treatment. Overall study findings and caveats: Detection in blood was also observed for most expanded thyroid clonotypes above 0.001 frequency. It was with 70.59% sensitivity and roughly 75% specificity that the model predicted ophthalmopathy progression.

As for this clonotype: What it recognizes is unknown.

Someone took the PBMCs out of 9.5 to 10 ml of fresh peripheral blood. Transcripts of RNA were the source for amplifying TCR beta CDR3 regions. First-round RT-PCR relied on HTBI primers, and a second-round multiplex PCR came next. TCRdb ran MiXCR on the multiplex PCR reads and lists one entry per CDR3 protein. The sample shows about 400,000 distinct CDR3 sequences, 15% to 20% of them seen only once. Sequenced input: peripheral blood. The sequence derives from a woman aged 18-29 years with Graves' ophthalmopathy.

CDR3 loop: CASSPRALNTEAFF. The CDR3 DNA sequence: TGTGCCAGCAGCCCCCGGGCCCTGAACACTGAAGCTTTCTTT. The V and J genes are TRBV7-9 and TRBJ1-1; D gene ambiguous. Germline V lookup: CDR1 SEHNR, CDR2 FQNEAQ (reference sequence). The V end was cut by 5 bases, the J end by 0 bases, with 10 bases between. The CDR3 runs to 14 residues.